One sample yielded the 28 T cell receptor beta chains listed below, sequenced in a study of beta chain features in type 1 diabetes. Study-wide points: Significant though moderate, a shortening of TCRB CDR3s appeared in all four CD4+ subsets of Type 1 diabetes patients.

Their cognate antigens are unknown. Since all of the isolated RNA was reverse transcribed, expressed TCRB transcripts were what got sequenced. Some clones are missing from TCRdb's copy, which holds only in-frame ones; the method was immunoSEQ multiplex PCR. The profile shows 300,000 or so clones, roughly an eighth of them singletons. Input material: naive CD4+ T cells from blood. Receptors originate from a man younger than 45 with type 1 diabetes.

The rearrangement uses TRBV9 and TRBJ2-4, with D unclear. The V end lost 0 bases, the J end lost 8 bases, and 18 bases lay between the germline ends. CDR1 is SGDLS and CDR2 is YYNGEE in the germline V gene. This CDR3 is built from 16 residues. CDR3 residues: CASSVAGRPELDIQYF. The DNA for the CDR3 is TGTGCCAGCAGCGTAGCCGGCAGGCCAGAGTTGGACATTCAGTACTTC.

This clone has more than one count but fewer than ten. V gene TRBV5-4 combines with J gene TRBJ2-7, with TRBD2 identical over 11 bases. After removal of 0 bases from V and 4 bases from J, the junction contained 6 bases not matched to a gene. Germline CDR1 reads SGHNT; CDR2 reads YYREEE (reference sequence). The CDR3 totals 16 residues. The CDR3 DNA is TGTGCCAGCAGCTTGGCCTTTACTAGCGGGAGTTACGAGCAGTACTTC. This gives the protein CASSLAFTSGSYEQYF. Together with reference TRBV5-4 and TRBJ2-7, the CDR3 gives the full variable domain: ETGVTQSPTHLIKTRGQQVTLRCSSQSGHNTVSWYQQALGQGPQFIFQYYREEENGRGNFPPRFSGLQFPNYSSELNVNALELDDSALYLCASSLAFTSGSYEQYFGPGTRLTVT.

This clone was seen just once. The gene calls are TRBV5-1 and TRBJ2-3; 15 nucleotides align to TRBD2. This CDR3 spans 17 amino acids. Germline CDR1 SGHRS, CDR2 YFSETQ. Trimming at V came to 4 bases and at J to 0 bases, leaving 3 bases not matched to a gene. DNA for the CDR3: TGCGCCAGCAGCCCAGGGACTAGCGGGAGGAGCACAGATACGCAGTATTTT. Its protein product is CASSPGTSGRSTDTQYF.

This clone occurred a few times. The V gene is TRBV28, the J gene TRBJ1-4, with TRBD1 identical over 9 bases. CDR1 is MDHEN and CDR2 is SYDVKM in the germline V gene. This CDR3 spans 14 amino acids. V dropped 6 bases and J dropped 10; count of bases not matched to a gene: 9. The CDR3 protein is CASSPGTGLGKLFF. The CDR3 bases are TGTGCCAGCAGCCCCGGGACAGGGCTCGGAAAACTGTTTTTT.

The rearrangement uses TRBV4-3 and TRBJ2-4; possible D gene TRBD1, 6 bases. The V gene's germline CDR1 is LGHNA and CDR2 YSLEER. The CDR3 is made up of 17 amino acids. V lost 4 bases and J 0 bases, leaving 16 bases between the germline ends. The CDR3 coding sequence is TGCGCCAGCAGCCGATCGCTAGGACAGCTAGCCAAAAACATTCAGTACTTC. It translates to CASSRSLGQLAKNIQYF.

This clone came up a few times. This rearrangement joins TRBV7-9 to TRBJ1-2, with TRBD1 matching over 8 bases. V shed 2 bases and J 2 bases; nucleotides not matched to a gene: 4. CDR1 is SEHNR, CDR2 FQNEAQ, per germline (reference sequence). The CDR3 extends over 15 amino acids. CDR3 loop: CASSLRGQENYGYTF. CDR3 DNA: TGTGCCAGCAGCTTAAGGGGACAGGAAAACTATGGCTACACCTTC.

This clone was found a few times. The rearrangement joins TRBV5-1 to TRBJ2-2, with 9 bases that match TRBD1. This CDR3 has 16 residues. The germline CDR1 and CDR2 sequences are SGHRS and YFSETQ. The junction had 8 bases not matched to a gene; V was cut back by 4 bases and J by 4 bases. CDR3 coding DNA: TGCGCCAGCAGCCCCCCCGGACAGGGGACCACCGGGGAGCTGTTTTTT. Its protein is CASSPPGQGTTGELFF.

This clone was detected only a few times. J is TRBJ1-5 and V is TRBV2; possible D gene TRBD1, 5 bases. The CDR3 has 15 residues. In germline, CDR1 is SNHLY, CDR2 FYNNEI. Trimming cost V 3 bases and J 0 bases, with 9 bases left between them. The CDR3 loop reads CASSERQYSNQPQHF. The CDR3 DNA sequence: TGTGCCAGCAGTGAGCGACAGTATAGCAATCAGCCCCAGCATTTT.

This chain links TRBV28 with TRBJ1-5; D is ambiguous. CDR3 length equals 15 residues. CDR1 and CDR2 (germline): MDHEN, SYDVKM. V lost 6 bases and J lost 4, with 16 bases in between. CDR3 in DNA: TGTGCCAGCAGCCACAGCACGATCATGAATCAGCCCCAGCATTTT. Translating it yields CASSHSTIMNQPQHF.

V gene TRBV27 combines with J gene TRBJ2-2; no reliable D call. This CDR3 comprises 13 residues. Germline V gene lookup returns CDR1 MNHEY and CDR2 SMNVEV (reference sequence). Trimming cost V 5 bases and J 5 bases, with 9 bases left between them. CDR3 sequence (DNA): TGTGCCAGCAGTCCCGAGCTGACCGGGGAGCTGTTTTTT. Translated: CASSPELTGELFF.

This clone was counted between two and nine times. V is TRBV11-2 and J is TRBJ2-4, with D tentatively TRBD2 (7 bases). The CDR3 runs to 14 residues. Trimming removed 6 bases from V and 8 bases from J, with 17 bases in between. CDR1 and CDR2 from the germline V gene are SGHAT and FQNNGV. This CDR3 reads CASRTSRGAYIQYF. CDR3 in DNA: TGTGCCAGCAGAACCTCCCGGGGGGCCTACATTCAGTACTTC.

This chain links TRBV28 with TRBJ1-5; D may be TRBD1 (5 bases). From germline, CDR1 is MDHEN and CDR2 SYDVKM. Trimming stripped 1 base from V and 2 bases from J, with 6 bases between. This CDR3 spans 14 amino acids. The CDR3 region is CASSLSGGNQPQHF. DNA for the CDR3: TGTGCCAGCAGTTTATCGGGGGGCAATCAGCCCCAGCATTTT.

The CDR3 DNA reads as TGCAGTGCAGAACAGGGTGACGAGCAGTACTTC. Its translation is CSAEQGDEQYF. The chain carries TRBV20-1 and TRBJ2-7; D possibly corresponds to TRBD1 (6 bases). Germline assignment: CDR1 DFQATT and CDR2 SNEGSKA (reference sequence). There are 11 residues in the CDR3. V dropped 6 bases and J dropped 5 bases, with 11 bases sitting between them.

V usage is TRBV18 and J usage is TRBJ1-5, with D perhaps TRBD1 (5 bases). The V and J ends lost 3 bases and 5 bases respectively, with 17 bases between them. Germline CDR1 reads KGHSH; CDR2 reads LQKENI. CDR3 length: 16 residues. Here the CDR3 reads CASSPQEGTQYQPQHF. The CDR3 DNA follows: TGTGCCAGCTCACCTCAGGAGGGGACCCAATATCAGCCCCAGCATTTT.

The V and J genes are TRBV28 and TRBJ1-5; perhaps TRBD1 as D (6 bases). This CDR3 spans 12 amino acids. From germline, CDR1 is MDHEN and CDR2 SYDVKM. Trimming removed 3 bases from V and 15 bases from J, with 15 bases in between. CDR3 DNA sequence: TGTGCCAGCAGTTTTTCAGGGGAGCAAGGGCATTTT. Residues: CASSFSGEQGHF.

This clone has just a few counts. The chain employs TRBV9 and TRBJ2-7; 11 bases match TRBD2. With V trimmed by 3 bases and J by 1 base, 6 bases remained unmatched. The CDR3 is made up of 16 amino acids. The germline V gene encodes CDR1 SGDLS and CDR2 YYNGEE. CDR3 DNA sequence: TGTGCCAGCAGCGCAGCCGGGACTAGCGGATCCTACGAGCAGTACTTC. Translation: CASSAAGTSGSYEQYF.

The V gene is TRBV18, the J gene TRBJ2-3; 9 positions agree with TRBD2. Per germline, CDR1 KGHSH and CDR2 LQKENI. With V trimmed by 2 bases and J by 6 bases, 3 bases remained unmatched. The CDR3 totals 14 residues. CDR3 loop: CASSPGLAKDTQYF. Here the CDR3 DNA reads TGTGCCAGCTCACCAGGACTAGCGAAGGATACGCAGTATTTT.

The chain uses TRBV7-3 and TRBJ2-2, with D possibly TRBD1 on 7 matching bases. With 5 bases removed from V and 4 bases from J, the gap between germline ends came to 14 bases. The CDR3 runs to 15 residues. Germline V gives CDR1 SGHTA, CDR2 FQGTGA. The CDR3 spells CASSQTGDSTGELFF. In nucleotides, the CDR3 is TGTGCCAGCAGCCAAACAGGGGACTCCACCGGGGAGCTGTTTTTT.

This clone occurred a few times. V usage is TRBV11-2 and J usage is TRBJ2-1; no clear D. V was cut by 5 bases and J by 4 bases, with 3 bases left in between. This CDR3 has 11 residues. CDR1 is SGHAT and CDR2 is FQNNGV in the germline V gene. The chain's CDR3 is CASSPYNEQFF. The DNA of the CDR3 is TGTGCCAGCAGCCCTTACAATGAGCAGTTCTTC.

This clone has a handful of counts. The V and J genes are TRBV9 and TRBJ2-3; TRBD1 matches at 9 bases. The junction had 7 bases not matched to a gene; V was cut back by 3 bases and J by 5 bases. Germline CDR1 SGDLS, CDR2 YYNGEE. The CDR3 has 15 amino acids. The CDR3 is CASSAGTGRLDTQYF. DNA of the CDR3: TGTGCCAGCAGCGCGGGGACAGGGAGGTTAGATACGCAGTATTTT.

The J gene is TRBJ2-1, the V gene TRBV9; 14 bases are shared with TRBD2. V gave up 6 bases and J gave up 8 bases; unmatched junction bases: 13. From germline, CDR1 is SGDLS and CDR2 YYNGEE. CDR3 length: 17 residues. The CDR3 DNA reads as TGTGCCAGCAACAAGAAATTGGGGACTAGCGGGAGCGATGAGCAGTTCTTC. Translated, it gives CASNKKLGTSGSDEQFF.

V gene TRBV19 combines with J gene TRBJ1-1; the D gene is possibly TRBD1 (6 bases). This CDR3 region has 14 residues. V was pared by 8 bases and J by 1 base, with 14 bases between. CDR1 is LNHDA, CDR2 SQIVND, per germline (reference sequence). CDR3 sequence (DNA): TGTGCCAGTGCACGACAGGTGACGAACACTGAAGCTTTCTTT. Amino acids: CASARQVTNTEAFF.

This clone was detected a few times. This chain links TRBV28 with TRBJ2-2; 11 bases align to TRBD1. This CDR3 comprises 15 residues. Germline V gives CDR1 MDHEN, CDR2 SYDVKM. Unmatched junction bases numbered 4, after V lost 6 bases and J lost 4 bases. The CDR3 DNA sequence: TGTGCCAGCAGCTCGGGACAGGGGGTCACCGGGGAGCTGTTTTTT. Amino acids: CASSSGQGVTGELFF.

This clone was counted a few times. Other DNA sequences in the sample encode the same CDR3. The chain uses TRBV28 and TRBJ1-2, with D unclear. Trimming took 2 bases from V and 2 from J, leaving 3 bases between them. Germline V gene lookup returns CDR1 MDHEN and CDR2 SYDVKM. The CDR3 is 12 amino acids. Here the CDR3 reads CASSLQNYGYTF. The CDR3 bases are TGTGCCAGCAGTTTACAGAACTATGGCTACACCTTC.

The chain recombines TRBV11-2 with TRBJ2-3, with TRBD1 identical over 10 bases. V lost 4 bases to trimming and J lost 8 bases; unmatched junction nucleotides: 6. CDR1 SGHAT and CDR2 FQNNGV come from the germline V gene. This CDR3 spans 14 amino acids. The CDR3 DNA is TGTGCCAGCAGCTCCTGGGACAGGGGTAGTACGCAGTATTTT. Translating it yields CASSSWDRGSTQYF.

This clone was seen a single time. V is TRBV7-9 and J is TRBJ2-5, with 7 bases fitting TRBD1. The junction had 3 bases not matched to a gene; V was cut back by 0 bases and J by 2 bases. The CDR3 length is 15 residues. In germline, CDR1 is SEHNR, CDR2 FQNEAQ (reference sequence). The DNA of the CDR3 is TGTGCCAGCAGCTTAGCTGGGACAGTACAAGAGACCCAGTACTTC. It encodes CASSLAGTVQETQYF. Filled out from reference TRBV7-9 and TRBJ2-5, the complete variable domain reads DTGVSQNPRHKITKRGQNVTFRCDPISEHNRLYWYRQTLGQGPEFLTYFQNEAQLEKSRLLSDRFSAERPKGSFSTLEIQRTEQGDSAMYLCASSLAGTVQETQYFGPGTRLLVL.

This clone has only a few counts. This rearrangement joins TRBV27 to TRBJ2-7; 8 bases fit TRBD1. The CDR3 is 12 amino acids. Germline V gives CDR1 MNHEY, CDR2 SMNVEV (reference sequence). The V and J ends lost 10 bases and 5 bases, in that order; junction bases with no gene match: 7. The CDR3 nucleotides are TGTGCCACCGGGGACAGGCCCCACGAGCAGTACTTC. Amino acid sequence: CATGDRPHEQYF.

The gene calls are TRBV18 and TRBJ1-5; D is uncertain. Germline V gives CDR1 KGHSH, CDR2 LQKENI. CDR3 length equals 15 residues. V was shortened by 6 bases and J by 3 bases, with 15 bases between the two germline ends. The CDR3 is CASSGTPVANQPQHF. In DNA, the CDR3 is TGTGCCAGCTCTGGTACACCTGTAGCCAATCAGCCCCAGCATTTT.